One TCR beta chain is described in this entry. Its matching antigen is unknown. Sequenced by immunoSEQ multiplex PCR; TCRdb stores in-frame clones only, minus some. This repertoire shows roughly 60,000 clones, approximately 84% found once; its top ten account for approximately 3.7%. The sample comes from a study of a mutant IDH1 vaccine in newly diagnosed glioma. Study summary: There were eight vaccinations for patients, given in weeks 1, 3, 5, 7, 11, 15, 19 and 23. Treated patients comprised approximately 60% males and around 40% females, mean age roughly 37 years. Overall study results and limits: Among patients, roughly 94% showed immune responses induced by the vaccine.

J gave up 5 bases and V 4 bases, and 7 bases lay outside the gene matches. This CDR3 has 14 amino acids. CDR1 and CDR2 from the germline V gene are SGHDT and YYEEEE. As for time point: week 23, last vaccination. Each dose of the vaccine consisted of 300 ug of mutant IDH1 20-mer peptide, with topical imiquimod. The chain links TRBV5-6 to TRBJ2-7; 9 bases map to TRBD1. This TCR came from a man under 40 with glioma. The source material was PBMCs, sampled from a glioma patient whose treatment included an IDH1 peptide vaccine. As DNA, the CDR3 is TGTGCCAGCAGCCCAGGGACAGGGCGGGACGAGCAGTACTTC. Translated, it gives CASSPGTGRDEQYF.